One and the same sample provided the 10 T cell receptor beta chains below, sequenced in a study of human T cells and chemical hapten exposure. Each CDR3 protein gets one entry after TCRdb re-called the RACE reads with MiXCR. This sample yields approximately 110,000 distinct CDR3 sequences, of which 9.2% are seen a single time; approximately 2.8% belongs to the top ten. The time point here: patch test 2, 6 weeks after DPC sensitization. Treatment given: therapeutic diphenylcyclopropenone sensitization with weekly scalp DPC. The sequencing used whole blood, collected in connection with sensitization to the hapten diphenylcyclopropenone (DPC). These receptors were taken from a woman aged 35 to 49 with alopecia areata. Some clones in this sample may be carry-over from other donors' samples.

This clonotype was seen many times. The gene calls are TRBV12-3 or TRBV12-4 and TRBJ1-2; D is unclear. CDR3 size: 16 residues. V lost 5 bases and J lost 3, with 19 bases in between. The DNA of the CDR3 is TGTGCCAGCAGTCAATATATTCAGAGTGGGGACTATGGCTACACCTTC. It translates to CASSQYIQSGDYGYTF.

This clonotype was counted ten times or more. The chain links TRBV4-2 to TRBJ1-4, with 9 positions matching TRBD1. V dropped 3 bases and J dropped 7; count of bases not matched to a gene: 3. Germline V gene sequence: CDR1 LGHNA, CDR2 YNFKEQ. The CDR3 is 14 amino acids. CDR3 DNA sequence: TGTGCCAGCAGCCAGGGACAGGGTACTGAAAAACTGTTTTTT. Its translation: CASSQGQGTEKLFF.

This clonotype was counted ten times or more. This chain links TRBV6-6 with TRBJ2-7, with unresolved D. The germline V and J ends were trimmed by 3 bases and 7 bases, with 7 bases remaining between them. Germline-derived CDR1 and CDR2 are MNHNY and SVGAGI (reference sequence). The CDR3 has 11 residues. CDR3 sequence reads: CASSYNEEQYF. In nucleotides, the CDR3 is TGTGCCAGCAGTTATAATGAGGAGCAGTACTTC.

The CDR3 region has the DNA TGTGCCATCGGGACTGATTATAGCAATCAGCCCCAGCATTTT. Residues: CAIGTDYSNQPQHF. The V and J genes are TRBV10-3 and TRBJ1-5, with a weak D call TRBD1 (5 bases). The V gene's germline CDR1 is ENHRY and CDR2 SYGVKD. The CDR3 length is 14 residues. V was pared by 8 bases and J by 0 bases, with 11 bases between.

The V call is TRBV3-1, the J call TRBJ2-7; 10 nucleotides line up with TRBD1. The V and J ends lost 2 bases and 6 bases, in that order; junction bases with no gene match: 7. The V gene's germline CDR1 is LGHDT and CDR2 YNNKEL (reference sequence). The CDR3 length is 15 residues. The CDR3 region is CASSQPQGQGSEQYF. Written as DNA, the CDR3 is TGTGCCAGCAGCCAACCCCAGGGACAGGGGAGCGAGCAGTACTTC.

This clonotype was recorded a few times. The rearrangement joins TRBV11-2 to TRBJ2-7; D not certain. CDR3 length: 14 amino acids. The germline V and J ends were trimmed by 5 bases and 4 bases, with 15 bases remaining between them. Germline V gives CDR1 SGHAT, CDR2 FQNNGV. CDR3: CASSEVLIPYEQYF. CDR3 nucleotides: TGTGCCAGCAGCGAGGTACTTATCCCATACGAGCAGTACTTC.

The chain couples TRBV29-1 to TRBJ2-5; no firm D call. V was shortened by 4 bases and J by 4 bases, with 13 bases between the two germline ends. The CDR3 runs to 13 residues. In germline, CDR1 is SQVTM, CDR2 ANQGSEA. In DNA, the CDR3 is TGCAGCGTTGGCTGGCAGCTACTAGAGACCCAGTACTTC. Translation gives CSVGWQLLETQYF. The full variable domain, completed using reference TRBV29-1 and TRBJ2-5, is SAVISQKPSRDICQRGTSLTIQCQVDSQVTMMFWYRQQPGQSLTLIATANQGSEATYESGFVIDKFPISRPNLTFSTLTVSNMSPEDSSIYLCSVGWQLLETQYFGPGTRLLVL.

There are many counts of this clonotype. V usage is TRBV6-4 and J usage is TRBJ1-6, with 7 bases that match TRBD1. The germline CDR1 and CDR2 sequences are MRHNA and SNTAGT. The V gene end was trimmed by 3 bases and the J gene end by 5 bases; junction bases not matched to a gene: 4. The CDR3 consists of 15 residues. CDR3 sequence (DNA): TGTGCCAGCAGTGAATGGCAGGGGGATAATTCACCCCTCCACTTT. Its translation: CASSEWQGDNSPLHF.

The chain's CDR3 is CASSPHTGTGENIQYF. CDR3 coding DNA: TGTGCCAGCAGCCCCCATACCGGGACAGGAGAAAACATTCAGTACTTC. The chain links TRBV27 to TRBJ2-4; 8 bases line up with TRBD1. Germline trimming cut 6 bases from V and 5 bases from J; bases unmatched to any gene: 12. Germline values: CDR1 MNHEY, CDR2 SMNVEV (reference sequence). The CDR3 has 16 amino acids.

The V and J genes are TRBV4-3 and TRBJ2-7; D not resolved. Trimming left V 0 bases short and J 5 bases short, with 11 bases between. The germline gives CDR1 LGHNA, CDR2 YSLEER. The CDR3 consists of 14 residues. The CDR3 DNA is TGCGCCAGCAGCCAAGATATCGAGTATCACGAGCAGTACTTC. It is translated as CASSQDIEYHEQYF.